This T cell receptor beta chain was captured in a study of cytomegalovirus exposure and HLA in healthy donors. Germline V gene sequence: CDR1 SGHDT, CDR2 YYEEEE. This CDR3 is built from 14 residues. Trimming took off 4 bases at V and 4 bases at J, with 14 bases between the two ends. Overall study results and limits: Specificity for CMV antigens was confirmed in vitro for a few of the CMV-associated chains.

This clone was recorded only once. Its specificity is not known. Sequencing was performed with immunoSEQ multiplex PCR; in TCRdb, only in-frame clones are kept and a portion is missing. Of over 200,000 clones in the sample, 90% were seen once. This sequence was found in a woman aged 30 to 39 in good health and CMV-seronegative. This rearrangement joins TRBV5-6 to TRBJ1-2, with D perhaps TRBD1 (5 bases). The sequencing input was PBMCs. The CDR3 sequence: CASSGGGIGYGYTF. In nucleotides, the CDR3 is TGTGCCAGCAGCGGCGGGGGGATCGGCTATGGCTACACCTTC.